Detailed here is one T cell receptor beta chain. The sample originates from a study of blood T cell repertoires in COVID-19. Whole-study context: Researchers got acute and convalescent COVID-19 samples from the United States, Italy and Spain. PBMCs, B-cell-depleted T cells, or T cells were the source of the cDNA or gDNA that made up the material.

The CDR3 totals 13 residues. CDR1 is LGHDT, CDR2 YNNKEL, per germline (reference sequence). V gave up 4 bases and J gave up 5 bases; unmatched junction bases: 3. In the source study's methods: Reference gene primer amplification in the assay estimated nucleated cell counts. The assay was immunoSEQ multiplex PCR, and TCRdb's table has in-frame clones only and misses some. For V, J and clone size, that table is used; D and trimming come from the DNA. This table has fewer than 35,000 clones, roughly 87% appearing once. This sequence was found in a man aged 80 or over with acute or convalescent COVID-19. The sample comprised peripheral blood. The chain carries TRBV3-1 (or the pseudogene TRBV3-2) and TRBJ2-5; 8 bases are a match to TRBD2. The CDR3 region is CASSRSGSETQYF. CDR3 in DNA: TGTGCCAGCAGCCGGAGCGGGAGTGAGACCCAGTACTTC.